Each of the 18 T cell receptor beta chains below was sequenced from the same sample in a study of vaccination and CD4 T cells after COVID-19. At the Johns Hopkins FTIC core, DNA taken from cultured CD4+ T cells was sequenced by way of the Oncomine TCR Beta short-read assay. TCRdb ran MiXCR on the PCR reads and lists one entry per CDR3 protein. The repertoire holds some 18,000 distinct CDR3 sequences, around 60% seen once, with approximately 8.7% in the top ten. Treatment described: roughly nine-day PBMC culture with coronavirus spike peptide pools or control peptides (ViraFEST assay). No antigen is known for these receptors. Sequencing was done on a sample of CD4+ T cells from blood, cultured in vitro. Receptors originate from a human donor who had recovered from COVID-19.

V and J are TRBV6-5 and TRBJ1-5, with D unresolved. Between the trimmed V and J ends, which lost 0 bases and 5 bases, there was a span of 11 bases. The CDR3 is made up of 15 amino acids. Germline CDR1 is MNHEY and CDR2 is SVGAGI. CDR3 nucleotide sequence: TGTGCCAGCAGTTACTCGGGGATTCCGGATCAGCCCCAGCATTTT. It is translated as CASSYSGIPDQPQHF.

V usage is TRBV11-3 and J usage is TRBJ1-1; D possibly corresponds to TRBD1 (6 bases). The CDR3 loop spans 13 amino acids. V lost 3 bases to trimming and J lost 5 bases, with 10 bases between them. The germline CDR1 and CDR2 sequences are SGHNT and YENEEA. CDR3 protein: CASSLPGVTEAFF. Here the CDR3 DNA reads TGTGCCAGCAGCTTGCCAGGGGTGACTGAAGCTTTCTTT. Based on the CDR3 plus reference TRBV11-3 and TRBJ1-1, the full variable domain is EAGVVQSPRYKIIEKKQPVAFWCNPISGHNTLYWYLQNLGQGPELLIRYENEEAVDDSQLPKDRFSAERLKGVDSTLKIQPAELGDSAVYLCASSLPGVTEAFFGQGTRLTVV.

The chain links TRBV5-1 to TRBJ1-3; possible D gene TRBD1, 6 bases. Germline V lookup: CDR1 SGHRS, CDR2 YFSETQ. This CDR3 contains 14 residues. V lost 4 bases and J lost 4, with 12 bases in between. CDR3 nucleotides: TGCGCCAGCAGCCTCCGGGGGCTGGGAAACACCATATATTTT. Amino acids: CASSLRGLGNTIYF.

The CDR3 loop reads CSARDVTGLGYTF. The CDR3, as DNA: TGCAGTGCTAGAGATGTGACAGGGTTAGGCTACACCTTC. V is TRBV20-1 and J is TRBJ1-2; 7 nucleotides match TRBD1. J lost 8 bases, V lost 0 bases, and 6 bases had no gene match. Per germline, CDR1 DFQATT and CDR2 SNEGSKA (reference sequence). The length of the CDR3 is 13 residues.

The chain employs TRBV10-2 and TRBJ2-5; D gene ambiguous. The V and J ends lost 3 bases and 5 bases respectively, with 7 bases between them. The CDR3 contains 12 residues. The germline CDR1 and CDR2 sequences are WSHSY and SAAADI. CDR3 coding DNA: TGCGCCAGCAGTGAAAGTATGGAGACCCAGTACTTC. This gives the protein CASSESMETQYF.

The chain links TRBV27 to TRBJ2-7; D may correspond to TRBD1 or TRBD2 (6 bases each). Germline V gene data show CDR1 as MNHEY and CDR2 as SMNVEV (reference sequence). V lost 1 base and J lost 6, with 7 bases in between. This CDR3 is built from 12 residues. CDR3 DNA: TGTGCCAGCAGTTTATGGGGGGCCGAGCAGTACTTC. Encoded protein: CASSLWGAEQYF.

The chain recombines TRBV7-2 with TRBJ2-5; 11 nucleotides align to TRBD2. Germline lookup yields CDR1 SGHTA and CDR2 FQGNSA. This CDR3 spans 15 amino acids. J lost 5 bases, V lost 4 bases, and 6 bases had no gene match. CDR3 in amino acids: CASSSLAGGVETQYF. CDR3 coding DNA: TGTGCCAGCAGCTCATTAGCGGGAGGGGTTGAGACCCAGTACTTC. The full variable domain, its missing parts supplied by reference TRBV7-2 and TRBJ2-5, is GAGVSQSPSNKVTEKGKDVELRCDPISGHTALYWYRQSLGQGLEFLIYFQGNSAPDKSGLPSDRFSAERTGGSVSTLTIQRTQQEDSAVYLCASSSLAGGVETQYFGPGTRLLVL.

This clonotype is a singleton in its sample. The genes are TRBV7-9 and TRBJ2-1, with 15 bases that match TRBD2. Germline V gene sequence: CDR1 SEHNR, CDR2 FQNEAQ (reference sequence). V shed 5 bases and J 14 bases; nucleotides not matched to a gene: 13. This CDR3 comprises 16 residues. CDR3 sequence reads: CASSPVGLAGGPSKFF. In DNA, the CDR3 is TGTGCCAGCAGCCCCGTAGGACTAGCGGGAGGGCCATCGAAGTTCTTC.

The gene calls are TRBV11-2 and TRBJ2-4, with TRBD1 matching 10 bases. The CDR3 covers 14 residues. After removal of 5 bases from V and 5 bases from J, the junction contained 3 bases not matched to a gene. The germline V gene encodes CDR1 SGHAT and CDR2 FQNNGV. In DNA, the CDR3 is TGTGCCAGCAGCGGTGGACAGGGGGAAAACATTCAGTACTTC. Its protein is CASSGGQGENIQYF. Full variable domain (remainder filled in from reference TRBV11-2 and TRBJ2-4): EAGVAQSPRYKIIEKRQSVAFWCNPISGHATLYWYQQILGQGPKLLIQFQNNGVVDDSQLPKDRFSAERLKGVDSTLKIQPAKLEDSAVYLCASSGGQGENIQYFGAGTRLSVL.

The chain has TRBV24-1 and TRBJ2-3, with TRBD1 matching over 12 bases. The germline V gene encodes CDR1 KGHDR and CDR2 SFDVKD. Trimming at V came to 6 bases and at J to 4 bases, leaving 13 bases not matched to a gene. This CDR3 is 18 amino acids long. The CDR3 DNA is TGTGCCACCAGTTCGACACCGGGACAGGGGGCTTTAGCAGATACGCAGTATTTT. It specifies CATSSTPGQGALADTQYF.

The gene calls are TRBV5-1 and TRBJ2-3; TRBD2 might be the D (6 bases). Trimming removed 4 bases from V and 2 bases from J, with 17 bases in between. Germline CDR1 and CDR2: SGHRS and YFSETQ. CDR3 size: 16 residues. CDR3 nucleotide sequence: TGCGCCAGCAGCACCTTCCGGGACTCAAACACAGATACGCAGTATTTT. Protein: CASSTFRDSNTDTQYF.

The rearrangement uses TRBV7-2 and TRBJ2-3; D is possibly TRBD2 (6 bases). Germline V gene sequence: CDR1 SGHTA, CDR2 FQGNSA. This CDR3 is built from 15 residues. Trimming cost V 3 bases and J 3 bases, with 13 bases left between them. The CDR3 loop is CASSFGGPRTDTQYF. CDR3 DNA sequence: TGTGCCAGCAGCTTTGGAGGGCCCCGGACAGATACGCAGTATTTT.

V is TRBV5-4 and J is TRBJ1-1, with 11 bases fitting TRBD1. V was clipped by 3 bases and J by 6 bases; unmatched bases: 7. Per the germline V gene, CDR1 is SGHNT and CDR2 is YYREEE (reference sequence). There are 15 residues in the CDR3. In nucleotides, the CDR3 is TGTGCCAGCAGCTCCCGGACAGGGGGCGGTGCTGAAGCTTTCTTT. This encodes CASSSRTGGGAEAFF.

CDR3 amino acids: CATSEGTVYNEQFF. CDR3 DNA sequence: TGTGCCACCAGTGAGGGGACAGTTTACAATGAGCAGTTCTTC. The gene calls are TRBV24-1 and TRBJ2-1; 7 bases match TRBD1. The V segment lost 4 bases and the J segment 4 bases; nucleotides outside the gene matches: 3. Germline V gene lookup returns CDR1 KGHDR and CDR2 SFDVKD. The CDR3 runs 14 residues.

This clonotype was observed a few times. This chain connects TRBV20-1 to TRBJ2-3, with 8 bases aligning to TRBD2. V shed 7 bases, J shed 4 bases, and the junction held 7 bases outside the gene matches. The length of the CDR3 is 13 residues. Germline V gene lookup returns CDR1 DFQATT and CDR2 SNEGSKA (reference sequence). CDR3 sequence (DNA): TGCAGTGTCCCCGGGGGGGGCGCAGATACGCAGTATTTT. Its protein is CSVPGGGADTQYF.

This chain connects TRBV20-1 to TRBJ1-4; 8 nucleotides line up with TRBD1. The CDR3 spans 13 residues. Trimming took 6 bases from V and 6 from J; bases not matched to a gene: 6. CDR1 and CDR2 from the germline V gene are DFQATT and SNEGSKA (reference sequence). The CDR3 DNA reads as TGCAGTGCACGAACAGGGGGGGATGAAAAACTGTTTTTT. This gives the protein CSARTGGDEKLFF.

This clonotype has just a few counts. V gene TRBV6-2 or TRBV6-3 combines with J gene TRBJ1-5; the D gene is possibly TRBD1 (5 bases). This CDR3 has 13 residues. Germline CDR1 and CDR2: MNHEY and SVGEGT. The V end lost 8 bases, the J end lost 7 bases, and 15 bases lay between the germline ends. CDR3 DNA sequence: TGTGCCAGCTGGGAGGGGCTCCGGCAGCCCCAGCATTTT. The encoded protein is CASWEGLRQPQHF.

The chain has TRBV7-2 and TRBJ2-7; possibly TRBD2 for D (6 bases). Per germline, CDR1 SGHTA and CDR2 FQGNSA. This CDR3 has 14 amino acids. V was pared by 3 bases and J by 3 bases, with 12 bases between. DNA for the CDR3: TGTGCCAGCAGCTTCGGGGGTACCCGCTACGAGCAGTACTTC. This sequence encodes CASSFGGTRYEQYF.